This T cell receptor beta chain comes out of a study of cytomegalovirus exposure and HLA in healthy donors. This CDR3 is 12 amino acids long. Trimming removed 0 bases from V and 13 bases from J; junction bases left unmatched: 5. Germline V gives CDR1 GTSNPN, CDR2 SVGIG (reference sequence). Only in-frame clones appear in the TCRdb table, and some are missing; sequencing was by immunoSEQ multiplex PCR. The sample has 200,000 to 250,000 clones; around 86% are singletons. About this clone: Its specificity is not known.

General study findings and limits: The classifier was said to identify cytomegalovirus status with high specificity and sensitivity.

Sequencing was performed on PBMCs. The TCR comes from a young woman in good health and CMV-seropositive. J is TRBJ2-1 and V is TRBV30; TRBD2 agrees at 8 bases. CDR3: CAWSVSLAGQFF. CDR3 DNA: TGTGCCTGGAGTGTTAGTCTAGCGGGTCAGTTCTTC.